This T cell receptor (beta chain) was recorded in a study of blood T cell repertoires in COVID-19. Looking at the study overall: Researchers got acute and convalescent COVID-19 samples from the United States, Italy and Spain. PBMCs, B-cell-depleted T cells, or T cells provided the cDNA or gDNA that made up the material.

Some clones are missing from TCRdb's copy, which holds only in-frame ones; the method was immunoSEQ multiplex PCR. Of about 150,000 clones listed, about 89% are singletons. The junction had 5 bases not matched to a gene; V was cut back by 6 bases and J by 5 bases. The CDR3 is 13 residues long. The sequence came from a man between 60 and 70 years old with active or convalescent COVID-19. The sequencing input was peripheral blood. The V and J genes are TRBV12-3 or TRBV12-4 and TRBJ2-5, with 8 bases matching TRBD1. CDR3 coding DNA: TGTGCCAGCAGAAACAGGGACAGGGAGACCCAGTACTTC. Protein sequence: CASRNRDRETQYF.